Listed below are T cell receptor beta chains from one sample, sequenced in a study of shared clonotypes between healthy human individuals. The method was immunoSEQ multiplex PCR; TCRdb's version includes in-frame clones alone and lacks a portion of them. Seen here are around 720,000 clones, more than 70% observed once, and the top ten hold roughly 1.9%. Material for sequencing was memory CD4+ T cells sorted from blood. The source is a woman in her 30s in good health. Each CDR3 is given with its conserved first and last residue. The D gene is left open where the match is weak. The size entry is marked missing in some rows and otherwise reads once, few, many or a size class.

v_gene	j_gene	abundance	d_gene	CDR3aa	CDR3nt
TRBV10-2	TRBJ2-4	-	-	CASLDLQGIKAKNIQYF	TGCGCCAGCCTAGACCTACAGGGAATAAAGGCCAAAAACATTCAGTACTTC
TRBV6-5	TRBJ2-7	-	TRBD2	CASSPQAGGSYEQYF	TGTGCCAGCAGCCCCCAGGCGGGAGGGTCCTACGAGCAGTACTTC
TRBV10-2	TRBJ2-2	-	TRBD2	CASSVLAGGTGELFF	TGCGCCAGCAGTGTTCTAGCGGGAGGAACCGGGGAGCTGTTTTTT
TRBV6-1	TRBJ1-1	few	-	CASTSQTAQNTEAFF	TGTGCCAGCACTTCCCAGACGGCACAGAACACTGAAGCTTTCTTT
TRBV10-1	TRBJ2-3	-	-	CASSAGLRTDTQYF	TGCGCCAGCAGTGCGGGACTGCGCACAGATACGCAGTATTTT
TRBV18	TRBJ1-5	few	TRBD1	CASSPGAGGVSQPQHF	TGTGCCAGCTCACCGGGGGCAGGGGGAGTTAGTCAGCCCCAGCATTTT
TRBV4-1	TRBJ1-4	once	-	CASRPWAGRAEKLFF	TGCGCCAGCCGTCCTTGGGCAGGCCGCGCGGAAAAACTGTTTTTT
TRBV28	TRBJ1-5	-	-	CASTTRFQPQHF	TGTGCCAGCACAACACGGTTTCAGCCCCAGCATTTT
TRBV6-1	TRBJ2-7	-	TRBD1	CASSSPGQGGDEQYF	TGTGCCAGCAGTTCGCCGGGACAGGGGGGTGACGAGCAGTACTTC
TRBV5-1	TRBJ2-7	-	-	CASSVSTSESYEQYF	TGCGCCAGCAGCGTATCGACATCGGAGTCATACGAGCAGTACTTC
TRBV5-1	TRBJ2-1	-	-	CASSLLEGTYNEQFF	TGCGCCAGCAGCTTGCTGGAGGGCACCTACAATGAGCAGTTCTTC
TRBV5-1	TRBJ1-2	-	-	CASSLIPGASYTF	TGCGCCAGCAGCTTGATACCAGGGGCTAGCTACACCTTC
TRBV30	TRBJ2-5	-	TRBD2	CAWSRLAGGPQETQYF	TGTGCCTGGAGTCGACTAGCGGGAGGGCCCCAAGAGACCCAGTACTTC
TRBV2	TRBJ2-7	-	TRBD2	CASSDGSGRLYEQYF	TGTGCCAGCAGTGATGGTAGCGGGAGACTCTACGAGCAGTACTTC
TRBV6-6	TRBJ2-1	-	TRBD1	CASRDRGRNNEQFF	TGTGCCAGCAGGGACAGGGGGCGGAACAATGAGCAGTTCTTC
TRBV30	TRBJ1-2	-	-	CAWSVPGFSGGYTF	TGTGCCTGGAGTGTACCAGGTTTCTCTGGTGGCTACACCTTC
TRBV6-1	TRBJ1-2	-	-	CASRMDANYGYTF	TGTGCCAGCAGGATGGACGCCAACTATGGCTACACCTTC
TRBV4-1	TRBJ2-1	-	-	CASSLSGSGVKGEQFF	TGCGCCAGCAGCCTGAGCGGTAGCGGAGTTAAGGGTGAGCAGTTCTTC
TRBV9	TRBJ1-4	-	-	CASSVWASSNEKLFF	TGTGCCAGCAGCGTATGGGCCAGCTCTAATGAAAAACTGTTTTTT
TRBV6-5	TRBJ1-5	-	TRBD1	CASSYSRQGVQPQHF	TGTGCCAGCAGTTACTCCCGGCAGGGGGTTCAGCCCCAGCATTTT
TRBV18	TRBJ1-1	-	-	CASSPPQGNTEAFF	TGTGCCAGCTCACCACCCCAGGGAAACACTGAAGCTTTCTTT
TRBV29-1	TRBJ2-6	-	-	CSVEGYSTSGANVLTF	TGCAGCGTTGAGGGGTATTCCACCTCTGGGGCCAACGTCCTGACTTTC
TRBV5-1	TRBJ2-1	once	-	CASSSQETFIEQFF	TGCGCCAGCAGTTCGCAGGAGACCTTTATTGAGCAGTTCTTC
TRBV6-6	TRBJ2-3	-	-	CASRDTASTDTQYF	TGTGCCAGCAGGGACACCGCTAGCACAGATACGCAGTATTTT
TRBV5-1	TRBJ2-7	-	-	CASSLAERLSSYEQYF	TGCGCCAGCAGCTTGGCCGAACGGCTTAGCTCCTACGAGCAGTACTTC
TRBV19	TRBJ1-2	-	TRBD1	CASRTGQGEFGGYTF	TGTGCCAGTAGGACCGGACAGGGGGAGTTTGGGGGCTACACCTTC
TRBV2	TRBJ2-3	-	TRBD2	CASSLLAGAVDTQYF	TGTGCCAGCAGCCTTCTAGCGGGAGCGGTAGATACGCAGTATTTT
TRBV28	TRBJ2-7	-	TRBD1	CASSLWQGAHYEQYF	TGTGCCAGCAGTTTATGGCAGGGGGCCCACTACGAGCAGTACTTC
TRBV6-5	TRBJ2-2	-	TRBD1	CASRWTGDTGELFF	TGTGCCAGCAGATGGACAGGGGACACCGGGGAGCTGTTTTTT
TRBV7-3	TRBJ2-3	-	TRBD2	CASSSIAGGPDTQYF	TGTGCCAGCAGCTCTATAGCGGGAGGGCCAGATACGCAGTATTTT
TRBV4-2	TRBJ2-1	-	TRBD2	CASSHHRGTSGSRYEQFF	TGTGCCAGCAGCCATCACCGCGGGACTAGCGGGAGTAGGTATGAGCAGTTCTTC
TRBV5-6	TRBJ1-3	-	-	CASSSNPWDASGNTIYF	TGTGCCAGCAGCTCTAACCCTTGGGACGCCTCTGGAAACACCATATATTTT
TRBV29-1	TRBJ2-7	-	-	CSVEKTSEQYF	TGCAGCGTTGAGAAGACTAGCGAGCAGTACTTC
TRBV6-1	TRBJ2-6	-	-	CASSEGGFYGANVLTF	TGTGCCAGCAGTGAAGGGGGGTTCTATGGGGCCAACGTCCTGACTTTC
TRBV2	TRBJ2-6	-	TRBD1	CASGDRGRGGTGANVLTF	TGTGCCAGCGGGGACAGGGGGCGCGGTGGTACTGGGGCCAACGTCCTGACTTTC
TRBV7-9	TRBJ2-7	-	TRBD2	CASSLTSGAHYEQYF	TGTGCCAGCAGCTTAACTAGCGGAGCCCACTACGAGCAGTACTTC
TRBV29-1	TRBJ1-2	many	-	CSVEYSPYGYTF	TGCAGCGTTGAGTACTCACCCTATGGCTACACCTTC
TRBV5-1	TRBJ2-5	-	TRBD1	CASRWGQQETQYF	TGCGCCAGCAGGTGGGGACAGCAAGAGACCCAGTACTTC
TRBV5-1	TRBJ2-2	-	-	CASRPGTANTGELFF	TGCGCCAGCAGGCCCGGGACCGCGAACACCGGGGAGCTGTTTTTT
TRBV19	TRBJ2-1	many	TRBD2	CASSIDSGRGGYNEQFF	TGTGCCAGTAGTATAGACAGCGGGAGGGGAGGTTACAATGAGCAGTTCTTC
TRBV29-1	TRBJ1-1	few	TRBD1	CSVARGGRGRTEAFF	TGCAGCGTGGCTAGAGGGGGCAGGGGAAGAACTGAAGCTTTCTTT
TRBV18	TRBJ2-7	few	-	CASSPNYEQYF	TGTGCCAGCTCACCTAATTACGAGCAGTACTTC
TRBV11-3	TRBJ2-1	-	-	CASSLASYNEQFF	TGTGCCAGCAGCTTAGCCTCCTACAATGAGCAGTTCTTC
TRBV2	TRBJ1-4	once	TRBD1	CASREQGVRSEKLFF	TGTGCCAGCAGGGAACAGGGGGTTAGGAGTGAAAAACTGTTTTTT
TRBV6-5	TRBJ1-5	-	-	CASSRQKNQPQHF	TGTGCCAGCAGTAGACAGAAGAATCAGCCCCAGCATTTT
TRBV2	TRBJ2-3	-	TRBD2	CASTRTTSGAVDTQYF	TGTGCCAGCACCCGGACCACTAGCGGGGCGGTAGATACGCAGTATTTT
TRBV5-1	TRBJ2-7	-	-	CASTPSRTDSYEQYF	TGCGCCAGCACCCCTTCCCGGACAGACTCCTACGAGCAGTACTTC
TRBV7-7	TRBJ2-5	-	-	CASSLSPAGYQETQYF	TGTGCCAGCAGCTTATCCCCTGCGGGGTACCAAGAGACCCAGTACTTC
TRBV19	TRBJ1-5	-	-	CASSMSEDQPQHF	TGTGCCAGTAGTATGAGCGAGGATCAGCCCCAGCATTTT
TRBV11-2	TRBJ2-7	-	-	CASSLDIGQIPYEQYF	TGTGCCAGCAGCTTAGATATTGGGCAGATTCCCTACGAGCAGTACTTC
TRBV30	TRBJ2-7	-	-	CAWSVNRYEQYF	TGTGCCTGGAGTGTAAATCGATACGAGCAGTACTTC
TRBV14	TRBJ2-2	-	TRBD1	CASSQDWVTGQGYSGELFF	TGTGCCAGCAGCCAAGACTGGGTAACGGGACAGGGATATTCCGGGGAGCTGTTTTTT
TRBV30	TRBJ1-4	-	-	CAWSVAGAGEKLFF	TGTGCCTGGAGTGTAGCAGGGGCGGGCGAAAAACTGTTTTTT
TRBV4-2	TRBJ1-2	-	-	CASSRGIYGYTF	TGTGCCAGCAGCCGTGGGATCTATGGCTACACCTTC
TRBV4-2	TRBJ1-5	-	-	CASSPTGFYQPQHF	TGTGCCAGCAGCCCAACAGGGTTCTATCAGCCCCAGCATTTT
TRBV29-1	TRBJ2-4	-	TRBD2	CSVTGTSGRGAKNIQYF	TGCAGCGTGACCGGGACTAGCGGGAGAGGCGCCAAAAACATTCAGTACTTC
TRBV7-2	TRBJ1-2	few	-	CASSLLTVNYGYTF	TGTGCCAGCAGCTTACTTACAGTTAACTATGGCTACACCTTC
TRBV5-1	TRBJ1-1	-	-	CASSLETVMNTEAFF	TGCGCCAGCAGCTTGGAGACCGTAATGAACACTGAAGCTTTCTTT
TRBV4-1	TRBJ1-3	few	-	CASSPEDSGNTIYF	TGCGCCAGCAGCCCAGAGGACTCGGGAAACACCATATATTTT
TRBV10-3	TRBJ1-1	-	-	CAISDQGGAGTEAFF	TGTGCCATCAGTGATCAGGGAGGGGCAGGCACTGAAGCTTTCTTT